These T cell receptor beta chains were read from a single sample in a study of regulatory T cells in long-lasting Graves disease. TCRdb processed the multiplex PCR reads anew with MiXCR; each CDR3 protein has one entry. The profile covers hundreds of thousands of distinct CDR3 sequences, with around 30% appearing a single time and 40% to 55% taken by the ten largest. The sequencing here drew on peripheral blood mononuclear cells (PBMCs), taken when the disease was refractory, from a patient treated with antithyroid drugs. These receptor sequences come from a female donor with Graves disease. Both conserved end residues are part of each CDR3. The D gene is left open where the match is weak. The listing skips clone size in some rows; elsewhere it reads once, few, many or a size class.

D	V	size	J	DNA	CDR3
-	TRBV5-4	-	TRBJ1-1	TGTGCCAGCAGCTTGGGTCCGGGGTCGAACACTGAAGCTTTCTTT	CASSLGPGSNTEAFF
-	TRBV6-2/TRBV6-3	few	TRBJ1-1	TGTGCCAGCGGGCGGGGGCGGGTGACTGAAGCTTTCTTT	CASGRGRVTEAFF
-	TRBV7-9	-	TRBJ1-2	TGTGCCAGCAGCTTGGCACAGGCCCCCTTCACCTTC	CASSLAQAPFTF
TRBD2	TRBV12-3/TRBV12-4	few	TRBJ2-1	TGTGCCAGCACCTGGGGCGGGAGCGGGTGGAATGAGCAGTTCTTC	CASTWGGSGWNEQFF
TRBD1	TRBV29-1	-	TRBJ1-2	TGCAGCGCAGAGGACAGGGCTAACTATGGCTACACCTTC	CSAEDRANYGYTF
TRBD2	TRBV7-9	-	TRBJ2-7	TGTGCCAGCAGCCCCGGGTTACGGGAGGAACTTTACGAGCAGTACTTC	CASSPGLREELYEQYF
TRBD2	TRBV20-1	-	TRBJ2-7	TGCAGTGCCACCGGGACTAGCGGGTCCTCCTACGAGCAGTACTTC	CSATGTSGSSYEQYF
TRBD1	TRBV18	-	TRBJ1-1	TGTGCCAGCTCAACAGGGGTTGACGCTTTCTTT	CASSTGVDAFF
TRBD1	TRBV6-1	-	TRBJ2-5	TGTGCCAGCGGATCAGTGGGACAGGGGATCACCCAGTACTTC	CASGSVGQGITQYF
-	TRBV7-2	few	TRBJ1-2	TGTGCCAGCAGCTACCTTACAGGATCCTATGGCTACACCTTC	CASSYLTGSYGYTF
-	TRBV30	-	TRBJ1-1	TGTGCCTGGAGTGTTTATCCAAGCGCTGAAGCTTTCTTT	CAWSVYPSAEAFF
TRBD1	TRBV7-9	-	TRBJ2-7	TGTGCCAGCAGCTCGCGGGACAGGGGCCAGTACGAGCAGTACTTC	CASSSRDRGQYEQYF
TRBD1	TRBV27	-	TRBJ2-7	TGTGCCAGCAGACCTTACCGGGACAGGGGTTACGAGCAGTACTTC	CASRPYRDRGYEQYF
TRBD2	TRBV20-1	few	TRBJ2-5	TGCAGTGCTAGAGTGGCGGGAGGGCCAGAGACCCAGTACTTC	CSARVAGGPETQYF
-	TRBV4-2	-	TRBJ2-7	TGTGCCAGCAGCCAAGAGGCCCCGGGTACCTACGAGCAGTACTTC	CASSQEAPGTYEQYF
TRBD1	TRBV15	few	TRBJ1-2	TGTGCCACCAGCAGGGGAGGGGGCGGCTACACCTTC	CATSRGGGGYTF
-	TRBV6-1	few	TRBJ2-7	TGTGCCAGCAGTGAGATACAGGGCGTCTACGAGCAGTACTTC	CASSEIQGVYEQYF
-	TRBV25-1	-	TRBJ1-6	TGTGCCAGCAGTGAATATCGCGGTCCAAATTCACCCCTCCACTTT	CASSEYRGPNSPLHF
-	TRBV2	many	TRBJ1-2	TGTGCCAGCAGCACTAAACGGGTGGGGGGCTACACCTTC	CASSTKRVGGYTF
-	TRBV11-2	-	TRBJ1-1	TGTGCCAGCAGCAAGGGACACCCTAGGGACACTGAAGCTTTCTTT	CASSKGHPRDTEAFF
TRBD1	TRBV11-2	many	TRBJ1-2	TGTGCCAGCAGCGAACAGGGGTATGGCTACACCTTC	CASSEQGYGYTF
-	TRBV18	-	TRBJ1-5	TGTGCCAGCTCACCACCGAACAGGGATGGTCAGCCCCAGCATTTT	CASSPPNRDGQPQHF
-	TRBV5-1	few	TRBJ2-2	TGCGCCAGCAGCTTGCGAGGCTTTGGGTCGAACACCGGGGAGCTGTTTTTT	CASSLRGFGSNTGELFF
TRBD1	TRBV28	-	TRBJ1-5	TGTGCCAGCAGTTCCTCAGGGGGAACAGCCTACAATCAGCCCCAGCATTTT	CASSSSGGTAYNQPQHF
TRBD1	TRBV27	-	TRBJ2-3	TGTGCCAGCAGTCAGTCGACAGGGCCGGGAGATACGCAGTATTTT	CASSQSTGPGDTQYF
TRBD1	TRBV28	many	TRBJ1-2	TGTGCCAGCAGCCCCCCGACAGGGTTCTATGGCTACACCTTC	CASSPPTGFYGYTF
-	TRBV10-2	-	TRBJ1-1	TGCGCCACCACTGGCACGAACACTGAAGCTTTCTTT	CATTGTNTEAFF
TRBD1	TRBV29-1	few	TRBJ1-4	TGCAGCGCTTTCGACAGGGGTGGAGAAAAACTGTTTTTT	CSAFDRGGEKLFF
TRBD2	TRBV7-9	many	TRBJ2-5	TGTGCCAGCAGCCCCGTCGGACTAGCGGGAGCCGAGACCCAGTACTTC	CASSPVGLAGAETQYF
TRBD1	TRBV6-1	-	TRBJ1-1	TGTGCCAGCAGCCAAGGGGGCGCGTGGGCTTTCTTT	CASSQGGAWAFF
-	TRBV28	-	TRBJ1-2	TGTGCCAGCAGTTCATACGGAACGAACTATGGCTACACCTTC	CASSSYGTNYGYTF
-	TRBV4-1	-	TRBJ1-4	TGCGCCAGCAGCGAAGAGAATGAAAAACTGTTTTTT	CASSEENEKLFF
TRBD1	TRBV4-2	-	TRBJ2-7	TGTGCCAGCAGCCAAGTGGGACAGGGGGCAATCAACGAGCAGTACTTC	CASSQVGQGAINEQYF
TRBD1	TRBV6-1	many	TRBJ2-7	TGTGCCAGCAGCGGCGGGACAGGGTCCTACGAGCAGTACTTC	CASSGGTGSYEQYF
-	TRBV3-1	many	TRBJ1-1	TGTGCCAGCAGCCAGGGAGAGGGGCAAGCTTTCTTT	CASSQGEGQAFF
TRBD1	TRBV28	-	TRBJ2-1	TGTGCCAGCAGTGCGGACAGGGGGGACACACACGATGAGCAGTTCTTC	CASSADRGDTHDEQFF
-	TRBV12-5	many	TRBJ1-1	TGTGCTAGTGGTTGGGGACGCACTGAAGCTTTCTTT	CASGWGRTEAFF
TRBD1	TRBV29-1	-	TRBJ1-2	TGCAGCGATCACCGGGACAGCTTC	CSDHRDSF
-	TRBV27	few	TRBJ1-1	TGTGCCAGCAGTCCGGGAGCAGTTTATGGAGACAGGAACACTGAAGCTTTCTTT	CASSPGAVYGDRNTEAFF
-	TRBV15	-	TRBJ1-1	TGTGCCACTGGAGCAGGGTACACTGAAGCTTTCTTT	CATGAGYTEAFF
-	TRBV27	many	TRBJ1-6	TGTGCCAGCAGTGAGGGGGATTCACCCCTCCACTTT	CASSEGDSPLHF
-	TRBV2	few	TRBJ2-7	TGTGCCAGCAGTGAATTCCCGTGGGCCTCGGGGGAGCAGTACTTC	CASSEFPWASGEQYF
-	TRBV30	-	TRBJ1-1	TGTGCCTGGAACGGGGGTCATTCGAACACTGAAGCTTTCTTT	CAWNGGHSNTEAFF
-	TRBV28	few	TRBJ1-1	TGTGCCAGCAGTTTACCAGGGGTCGGCACTGAAGCTTTCTTT	CASSLPGVGTEAFF
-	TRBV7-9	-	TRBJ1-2	TGTGCCAGCAGCTTGTCGACAGGAGGAGAAAACTATGGCTACACCTTC	CASSLSTGGENYGYTF
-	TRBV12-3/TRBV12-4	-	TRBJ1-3	TGTGCCAGCAGTTTTTCTGGGGGGAGGGGAAACACCATATATTTT	CASSFSGGRGNTIYF
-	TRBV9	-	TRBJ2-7	TGTGCCAGCAGCGAGTCTCCTTGGGACGAGCAGTACTTC	CASSESPWDEQYF
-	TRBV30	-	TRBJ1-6	TGTGCCTGGAGTGTCAGGGGAAGAAATTCACCCCTCCACTTT	CAWSVRGRNSPLHF
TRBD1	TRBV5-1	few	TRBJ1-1	TGCGCCAGCAGCTTGGGTCCTGACAGGGCCGCTGGAGCTTTCTTT	CASSLGPDRAAGAFF
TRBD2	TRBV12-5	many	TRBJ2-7	TGTGCCAGCGGGTTAGCGGGAGGCGAGCAGTACTTC	CASGLAGGEQYF
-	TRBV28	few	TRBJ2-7	TGTGCCAGCCAACGGGAGCTATACGAGCAGTACTTC	CASQRELYEQYF
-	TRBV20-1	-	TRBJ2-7	TGCAGTGCTAGAGAGGCCAGCTCCTACGAGCAGTACTTC	CSAREASSYEQYF
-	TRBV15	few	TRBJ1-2	TGTGCCACCAGCAGAGACAGGGGAAACTATGGCTACACCTTC	CATSRDRGNYGYTF
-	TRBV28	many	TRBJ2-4	TGTGCCAGCAGTTTCGCCGGGGTCAAAAACATTCAGTACTTC	CASSFAGVKNIQYF
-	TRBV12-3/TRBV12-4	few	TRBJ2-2	TGTGCCAGCAGTTTCGCCTCGAACACCGGGAAGCTGTTTTTT	CASSFASNTGKLFF